These T cell receptor beta chains were read from a single sample in a study of early T cells in non-severe SARS-CoV-2 infection. TCRdb independently ran MiXCR on the 5' RACE reads; one entry per CDR3 protein. The data contain about 33,000 distinct CDR3 sequences, 5.5% to 7% of them singletons. Sequencing used whole blood. Source of these receptors: an adult who was a healthcare worker with PCR-confirmed SARS-CoV-2 infection or an uninfected control (not recorded which). Both conserved end residues are part of each CDR3. Fields, in order: V gene, J gene, D gene, clone size, CDR3 protein, CDR3 DNA. The D gene is left open where the match is weak. Expanded clones are given a class, and other clones once, few, many or no size at all.

v_call: TRBV29-1
j_call: TRBJ2-3
d_call: TRBD2
clone_size: many
cdr3_aa: CSVGWTRPDTQYF
cdr3_nt: TGCAGCGTGGGATGGACTAGACCAGATACGCAGTATTTT

v_call: TRBV29-1
j_call: TRBJ2-1
d_call: TRBD1
clone_size: many
cdr3_aa: CSVDEKGGDEQFF
cdr3_nt: TGCAGCGTTGATGAGAAAGGGGGCGATGAGCAGTTCTTC

v_call: TRBV12-3/TRBV12-4
j_call: TRBJ2-4
d_call: TRBD2
clone_size: few
cdr3_aa: CASSHGTSGRAVYYF
cdr3_nt: TGTGCCAGCAGTCACGGGACTAGCGGGAGGGCCGTTTACTACTTC

v_call: TRBV2
j_call: TRBJ2-3
d_call: -
clone_size: few
cdr3_aa: CASWDPYRGTDTQYF
cdr3_nt: TGTGCCAGCTGGGACCCCTATAGAGGGACAGATACGCAGTATTTT

v_call: TRBV5-1
j_call: TRBJ1-2
d_call: TRBD1
clone_size: many
cdr3_aa: CASRTTPQGARGYTF
cdr3_nt: TGCGCCAGCAGGACAACCCCTCAGGGGGCTAGGGGCTACACCTTC

v_call: TRBV7-9
j_call: TRBJ1-2
d_call: -
clone_size: -
cdr3_aa: CASKFSGAQGYTF
cdr3_nt: TGTGCCAGCAAGTTTTCGGGGGCGCAGGGCTACACCTTC

v_call: TRBV11-2
j_call: TRBJ2-2
d_call: TRBD2
clone_size: many
cdr3_aa: CASSFQSSAGGTGELFF
cdr3_nt: TGTGCCAGCAGCTTTCAATCATCAGCGGGAGGAACCGGGGAGCTGTTTTTT

v_call: TRBV7-2
j_call: TRBJ2-3
d_call: -
clone_size: many
cdr3_aa: CASRHKGKPGDTQYF
cdr3_nt: TGTGCCAGCAGGCATAAGGGGAAACCGGGAGATACGCAGTATTTT

v_call: TRBV6-6
j_call: TRBJ2-7
d_call: -
clone_size: -
cdr3_aa: CTTTLRGGPYEQYF
cdr3_nt: TGTACAACCACTCTCCGGGGAGGCCCTTACGAGCAGTACTTC

v_call: TRBV10-2
j_call: TRBJ2-7
d_call: -
clone_size: many
cdr3_aa: CASSEVRPGEQYF
cdr3_nt: TGCGCCAGCAGTGAGGTACGGCCGGGCGAGCAGTACTTC

v_call: TRBV6-5
j_call: TRBJ2-7
d_call: TRBD2
clone_size: many
cdr3_aa: CASRPGLVVDEQYF
cdr3_nt: TGTGCCAGCAGACCGGGACTAGTAGTCGACGAGCAGTACTTC

v_call: TRBV18
j_call: TRBJ1-5
d_call: -
clone_size: many
cdr3_aa: CASSPRGQPQHF
cdr3_nt: TGTGCCAGCTCCCCCCGGGGGCAGCCCCAGCATTTT

v_call: TRBV28
j_call: TRBJ2-1
d_call: -
clone_size: many
cdr3_aa: CASSDNEQFF
cdr3_nt: TGTGCCAGCAGTGACAATGAGCAGTTCTTC

v_call: TRBV19
j_call: TRBJ2-5
d_call: -
clone_size: many
cdr3_aa: CASSQIRVEKGETQYF
cdr3_nt: TGTGCCAGTAGCCAAATCCGGGTGGAAAAAGGGGAGACCCAGTACTTC

v_call: TRBV15
j_call: TRBJ1-5
d_call: -
clone_size: many
cdr3_aa: CATSREGSSNQPQHF
cdr3_nt: TGTGCCACCAGCAGAGAAGGGAGTAGCAATCAGCCCCAGCATTTT

v_call: TRBV7-3
j_call: TRBJ1-4
d_call: -
clone_size: -
cdr3_aa: CASSETGFAGEKLFF
cdr3_nt: TGTGCCAGCAGTGAAACAGGGTTCGCGGGAGAAAAACTGTTTTTT

v_call: TRBV7-2
j_call: TRBJ2-1
d_call: TRBD2
clone_size: -
cdr3_aa: CASSQAWTSGRASVQFF
cdr3_nt: TGTGCCAGCAGCCAGGCCTGGACTAGCGGGAGGGCAAGCGTGCAGTTCTTC

v_call: TRBV27
j_call: TRBJ2-7
d_call: TRBD1
clone_size: few
cdr3_aa: CASSFRQGASNEQYF
cdr3_nt: TGTGCCAGCAGTTTCCGACAGGGGGCGTCGAACGAGCAGTACTTC

v_call: TRBV20-1
j_call: TRBJ2-7
d_call: -
clone_size: once
cdr3_aa: CSARGEVAYEQYF
cdr3_nt: TGCAGTGCTAGGGGGGAAGTGGCCTACGAGCAGTACTTC

v_call: TRBV5-1
j_call: TRBJ2-7
d_call: -
clone_size: many
cdr3_aa: CASSLAGKGNEQYF
cdr3_nt: TGCGCCAGCAGCTTGGCCGGGAAGGGGAACGAGCAGTACTTC

v_call: TRBV20-1
j_call: TRBJ1-2
d_call: TRBD1
clone_size: many
cdr3_aa: CSALPRQRQGIHGYTF
cdr3_nt: TGCAGTGCTCTTCCCAGACAACGACAGGGAATCCATGGCTACACCTTC

v_call: TRBV30
j_call: TRBJ2-1
d_call: TRBD2
clone_size: many
cdr3_aa: CAWSPLAGDWNEQFF
cdr3_nt: TGTGCCTGGAGTCCGCTAGCGGGAGATTGGAATGAGCAGTTCTTC

v_call: TRBV7-2
j_call: TRBJ2-3
d_call: -
clone_size: -
cdr3_aa: CASSLIPDTQYF
cdr3_nt: TGTGCCAGCAGCTTGATTCCAGATACGCAGTATTTT

v_call: TRBV28
j_call: TRBJ1-2
d_call: -
clone_size: many
cdr3_aa: CASSSPTESYGYTF
cdr3_nt: TGTGCCAGCAGTTCCCCCACAGAATCATATGGCTACACCTTC

v_call: TRBV11-2
j_call: TRBJ2-3
d_call: TRBD1
clone_size: -
cdr3_aa: CASSSSLGGDTQYF
cdr3_nt: TGTGCCAGCAGCTCTAGCTTAGGGGGCGATACGCAGTATTTT

v_call: TRBV20-1
j_call: TRBJ1-1
d_call: TRBD1
clone_size: many
cdr3_aa: CSARRTGATTEAFF
cdr3_nt: TGCAGTGCTAGGAGGACAGGGGCAACAACTGAAGCTTTCTTT

v_call: TRBV29-1
j_call: TRBJ1-1
d_call: -
clone_size: -
cdr3_aa: CSVVDLEAFF
cdr3_nt: TGCAGCGTTGTAGACCTTGAAGCTTTCTTT

v_call: TRBV27
j_call: TRBJ1-6
d_call: -
clone_size: few
cdr3_aa: CASSLSKGLPLHF
cdr3_nt: TGTGCCAGCAGTTTATCGAAGGGATTACCCCTCCACTTT

v_call: TRBV12-3/TRBV12-4
j_call: TRBJ1-2
d_call: TRBD1
clone_size: -
cdr3_aa: CASRDRTATGYTF
cdr3_nt: TGTGCCAGCAGGGACAGGACAGCCACTGGCTACACCTTC

v_call: TRBV27
j_call: TRBJ2-7
d_call: TRBD1
clone_size: many
cdr3_aa: CASSPDRSVYEQYF
cdr3_nt: TGTGCCAGCAGCCCGGACAGGTCAGTCTACGAGCAGTACTTC

v_call: TRBV29-1
j_call: TRBJ2-3
d_call: TRBD2
clone_size: few
cdr3_aa: CSVDGRWTDTQYF
cdr3_nt: TGCAGCGTTGACGGGAGGTGGACAGATACGCAGTATTTT

v_call: TRBV28
j_call: TRBJ2-7
d_call: TRBD2
clone_size: -
cdr3_aa: CASGLAGSYEQYF
cdr3_nt: TGTGCCAGCGGCCTAGCGGGCTCCTACGAGCAGTACTTC

v_call: TRBV18
j_call: TRBJ2-3
d_call: -
clone_size: few
cdr3_aa: CASSTVRETDTQYF
cdr3_nt: TGTGCCAGCTCAACAGTGCGGGAAACAGATACGCAGTATTTT

v_call: TRBV16
j_call: TRBJ1-1
d_call: -
clone_size: many
cdr3_aa: CASSPGMGTEAFF
cdr3_nt: TGTGCCAGCAGCCCAGGGATGGGCACTGAAGCTTTCTTT

v_call: TRBV12-3/TRBV12-4
j_call: TRBJ1-1
d_call: -
clone_size: -
cdr3_aa: CASSLVGTEAFF
cdr3_nt: TGTGCCAGCAGTTTGGTGGGGACTGAAGCTTTCTTT

v_call: TRBV5-1
j_call: TRBJ2-7
d_call: TRBD2
clone_size: many
cdr3_aa: CASSLLAGAYEQYF
cdr3_nt: TGCGCCAGCAGCTTACTAGCGGGAGCTTACGAGCAGTACTTC

v_call: TRBV7-3
j_call: TRBJ2-5
d_call: -
clone_size: many
cdr3_aa: CASSPSGVPRGTQYF
cdr3_nt: TGTGCCAGCAGCCCCTCGGGGGTCCCGAGGGGGACCCAGTACTTC

v_call: TRBV12-3/TRBV12-4
j_call: TRBJ2-1
d_call: TRBD2
clone_size: many
cdr3_aa: CASSNFVLGREDHNEQFF
cdr3_nt: TGTGCCAGCAGTAATTTCGTTCTGGGGCGGGAGGACCACAATGAGCAGTTCTTC

v_call: TRBV29-1
j_call: TRBJ1-1
d_call: -
clone_size: many
cdr3_aa: CSVELSRGTEAFF
cdr3_nt: TGCAGCGTTGAGTTGTCCCGTGGCACTGAAGCTTTCTTT

v_call: TRBV4-1
j_call: TRBJ2-7
d_call: -
clone_size: -
cdr3_aa: CASSQNRQYF
cdr3_nt: TGCGCCAGCAGCCAGAATCGGCAGTACTTC

v_call: TRBV20-1
j_call: TRBJ1-1
d_call: TRBD1
clone_size: many
cdr3_aa: CSGEPGQGIEAFF
cdr3_nt: TGCAGTGGAGAGCCGGGACAGGGAATTGAAGCTTTCTTT

v_call: TRBV19
j_call: TRBJ2-6
d_call: TRBD2
clone_size: -
cdr3_aa: CVSSMSIAGAGANVLTF
cdr3_nt: TGTGTCAGTAGTATGTCAATAGCGGGAGCTGGGGCCAACGTCCTGACTTTC